This T cell receptor (beta chain) derives from a study of cytomegalovirus exposure and HLA in healthy donors. Whole-study results and caveats: Earlier results showed most TCR beta V segments being productive about 87% or about 30% of the time. Confirmation was obtained in vitro that three CMV-associated chains are specific for CMV antigens. Researchers counted 150 to 200 TCR beta chains as cytomegalovirus-associated.

Worth noting for this clone: The target antigen is unknown.

The V and J ends lost 8 bases and 8 bases, in that order; junction bases with no gene match: 11. The CDR3 has 14 amino acids. Germline CDR1 MDHEN, CDR2 SYDVKM. With 60 Vbeta and 13 Jbeta primers, the PCR was carried out. Data came from immunoSEQ multiplex PCR; TCRdb stores just in-frame clones and leaves some out. The sample contains 150,000 or so clones, around 74% of which appear only once. Donors counted as nominally healthy when sampled, yet unrecorded immune exposures were likely. The source is a female donor in good health and CMV-seronegative. Specimen: PBMCs. This sequence joins TRBV28 and TRBJ2-2; 7 bases agree with TRBD2. Written as DNA, the CDR3 is TGTGCCAGCTCATCGCGGGAGCTCGGGGGGGAGCTGTTTTTT. It specifies CASSSRELGGELFF.